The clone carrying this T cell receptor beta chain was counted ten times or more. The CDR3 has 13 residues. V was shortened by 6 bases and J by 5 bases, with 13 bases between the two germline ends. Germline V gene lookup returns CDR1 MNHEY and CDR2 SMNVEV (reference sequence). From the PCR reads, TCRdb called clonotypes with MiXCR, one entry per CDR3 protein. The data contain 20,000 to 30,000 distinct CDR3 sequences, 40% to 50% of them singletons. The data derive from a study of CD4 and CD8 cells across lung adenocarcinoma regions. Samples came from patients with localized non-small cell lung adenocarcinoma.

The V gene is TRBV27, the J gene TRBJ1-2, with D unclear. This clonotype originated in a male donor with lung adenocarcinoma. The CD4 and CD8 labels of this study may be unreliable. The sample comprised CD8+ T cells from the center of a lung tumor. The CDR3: CASSPSGLYGYTF. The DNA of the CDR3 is TGTGCCAGCAGCCCTTCCGGGCTATATGGCTACACCTTC.